The rows below give T cell receptor beta chains drawn from one sample of a study of control samples from healthy donors and cancer patients. The table came from immunoSEQ multiplex PCR; TCRdb's copy has only in-frame clones and leaves some out. Found here are about 150,000 clones, 93% of them singletons; the top ten hold around 2.4%. The sequencing sample was made of blood. These TCRs come from a man aged 45-60 years in good health. The CDR3 runs from the conserved cysteine through the conserved F or W. Fields, in order: clone size, D gene, V gene, J gene, CDR3 protein, CDR3 DNA. The D gene is left open where the match is weak. Size values are once, few and many counts, or a class for expanded clones, and some rows have none.

-	-	TRBV7-9	TRBJ2-6	CASSLGQVGANVLTF	TGTGCCAGCAGCTTAGGACAAGTTGGGGCCAACGTCCTGACTTTC
-	TRBD2	TRBV7-2	TRBJ2-5	CLSARGGETQYF	TGCCTCAGCGCACGGGGAGGGGAGACCCAGTACTTC
once	-	TRBV2	TRBJ1-6	CASRRSGSPLHF	TGTGCCAGCCGCCGGTCTGGGTCACCCCTCCACTTT
once	-	TRBV19	TRBJ2-1	CASSIRGPYNEQFF	TGTGCCAGTAGTATACGAGGGCCTTACAATGAGCAGTTCTTC
-	TRBD2	TRBV5-5	TRBJ2-7	CASSLVLSGSHEQYF	TGTGCCAGCAGCTTGGTGCTAAGCGGGAGCCACGAGCAGTACTTC
-	TRBD1	TRBV19	TRBJ2-7	CASSSLPPDRGYDEQYF	TGTGCCAGTAGTTCCCTCCCCCCGGACAGGGGTTATGACGAGCAGTACTTC
-	TRBD2	TRBV5-1	TRBJ2-1	CASSPSGSSYNEQFF	TGCGCCAGCAGCCCAAGCGGGAGCTCCTACAATGAGCAGTTCTTC
-	-	TRBV5-5	TRBJ1-1	CASSFTRENTEAFF	TGTGCCAGCAGCTTTACTCGGGAGAACACTGAAGCTTTCTTT
-	-	TRBV11-2	TRBJ2-7	CASSLVGGSYEQYF	TGTGCCAGCAGCTTAGTGGGCGGTTCCTACGAGCAGTACTTC
-	TRBD1	TRBV10-1	TRBJ1-2	CASGQGSIGYTF	TGCGCCAGCGGACAGGGGTCGATTGGCTACACCTTC
-	-	TRBV5-1	TRBJ2-1	CASSPDGGGSYNEQFF	TGCGCCAGCAGCCCGGACGGCGGCGGCTCCTACAATGAGCAGTTCTTC
-	-	TRBV29-1	TRBJ2-7	CSVEDLVGSEYEQYF	TGCAGCGTTGAAGATCTCGTCGGGAGCGAATACGAGCAGTACTTC
once	TRBD2	TRBV4-1	TRBJ2-7	CASSQDSGRVGEQYF	TGCGCCAGCAGCCAAGATAGCGGGAGGGTTGGCGAGCAGTACTTC
-	TRBD2	TRBV10-1	TRBJ2-7	CASSSGTSGSYEQYF	TGCGCCAGCAGCTCCGGGACTAGCGGCTCCTACGAGCAGTACTTC
-	TRBD1	TRBV3-1/TRBV3-2	TRBJ1-2	CASSLRDRGPEGGYTF	TGTGCCAGCAGCCTCCGGGACAGGGGGCCGGAGGGTGGCTACACCTTC
few	-	TRBV19	TRBJ1-6	CASSILESPLHF	TGTGCCAGTAGTATCCTGGAATCACCCCTCCACTTT
-	TRBD1	TRBV5-6	TRBJ2-7	CASSQAGTGIRQYF	TGTGCCAGCAGCCAGGCCGGGACAGGGATTCGTCAGTACTTC
-	TRBD1	TRBV5-1	TRBJ2-3	CASSPRTGRDTQYF	TGCGCCAGCAGCCCCAGGACAGGGAGGGATACGCAGTATTTT
once	-	TRBV12-3/TRBV12-4	TRBJ1-1	CASRGAVKAFF	TGTGCCAGCCGCGGTGCCGTAAAAGCTTTCTTT
-	-	TRBV15	TRBJ1-3	CATSRDRTRSGNTIYF	TGTGCCACCAGCAGAGATCGAACGCGCTCTGGAAACACCATATATTTT
-	-	TRBV5-1	TRBJ2-6	CASSLEVGVVFAGANVLTF	TGCGCCAGCAGCTTGGAGGTTGGGGTAGTCTTTGCTGGGGCCAACGTCCTGACTTTC
-	-	TRBV5-6	TRBJ1-1	CASSFVPTDNTEAFF	TGTGCCAGCAGCTTTGTCCCAACGGACAACACTGAAGCTTTCTTT
-	-	TRBV28	TRBJ1-5	CASSFRGRGHQPQHF	TGTGCCAGCAGTTTTCGGGGGAGGGGCCATCAGCCCCAGCATTTT
-	-	TRBV28	TRBJ1-4	CASSWRPNEKLFF	TGTGCCAGCAGTTGGCGGCCTAATGAAAAACTGTTTTTT
once	-	TRBV28	TRBJ2-5	CASSFGQGRRETQYF	TGTGCCAGCAGTTTCGGTCAGGGACGTAGGGAGACCCAGTACTTC
-	TRBD1	TRBV6-5	TRBJ1-2	CASSAQDRVYGYTF	TGTGCCAGCAGCGCCCAAGACAGGGTCTATGGCTACACCTTC
-	TRBD2	TRBV27	TRBJ2-3	CASSLTSGLVGADTQYF	TGTGCCAGCAGTCTAACCAGTGGACTAGTGGGTGCAGATACGCAGTATTTT
once	-	TRBV27	TRBJ2-7	CASSLSTAGVTYEQYF	TGTGCCAGCAGTTTATCAACGGCAGGCGTAACCTACGAGCAGTACTTC
-	TRBD2	TRBV9	TRBJ2-5	CASSIYSGEETQYF	TGTGCCAGCAGCATCTATAGCGGGGAAGAGACCCAGTACTTC
-	-	TRBV7-6	TRBJ2-5	CASSLVGGNQETQYF	TGTGCCAGCAGCTTAGTTGGGGGAAACCAAGAGACCCAGTACTTC
-	TRBD2	TRBV5-1	TRBJ2-2	CASSLGQTSGSGTGELFF	TGCGCCAGCAGCTTGGGGCAGACGAGCGGGAGTGGCACCGGGGAGCTGTTTTTT
-	TRBD2	TRBV19	TRBJ2-5	CASSLGTSGSYQETQYF	TGTGCCAGTAGTCTGGGGACTAGCGGGAGCTACCAAGAGACCCAGTACTTC
-	-	TRBV7-3	TRBJ1-1	CASSSGTEAFF	TGTGCCAGCAGCTCCGGGACTGAAGCTTTCTTT
-	TRBD1	TRBV28	TRBJ1-1	CASSRAGGAYTEAFF	TGTGCCAGCAGTCGCGCAGGGGGCGCATATACTGAAGCTTTCTTT
-	-	TRBV18	TRBJ2-5	CASSPGRNKETQYF	TGTGCCAGCTCACCGGGACGGAATAAAGAGACCCAGTACTTC
-	TRBD1	TRBV19	TRBJ1-4	CASKFQGANEKLFF	TGTGCCAGTAAATTCCAGGGGGCGAATGAAAAACTGTTTTTT
-	TRBD2	TRBV30	TRBJ2-1	CAWSSGLAGDEQFF	TGTGCCTGGAGTTCCGGACTAGCGGGAGATGAGCAGTTCTTC
-	TRBD1	TRBV4-2	TRBJ1-4	CASSHDRGGEKLFF	TGTGCCAGCAGCCATGACAGGGGCGGTGAAAAACTGTTTTTT
once	-	TRBV5-6	TRBJ1-2	CASSFIGDYGYTF	TGTGCCAGCAGTTTTATCGGGGACTATGGCTACACCTTC
few	-	TRBV2	TRBJ1-1	CASTWGNTEAFF	TGTGCCAGCACCTGGGGGAACACTGAAGCTTTCTTT
-	TRBD2	TRBV7-9	TRBJ2-1	CASSFDLTGGNNEQFF	TGTGCCAGCAGCTTTGATTTGACGGGAGGGAACAATGAGCAGTTCTTC
-	-	TRBV7-9	TRBJ2-6	CASRSAGANVLTF	TGTGCCAGCAGGTCCGCGGGGGCCAACGTCCTGACTTTC
-	-	TRBV6-4	TRBJ1-1	CASSPGRTEAFF	TGTGCCAGCTCTCCCGGCCGCACTGAAGCTTTCTTT
-	-	TRBV5-6	TRBJ1-2	CASSLDRKTYGYTF	TGTGCCAGCAGCTTGGACAGGAAGACCTATGGCTACACCTTC
-	TRBD1	TRBV6-1	TRBJ1-5	CASSETRQGTSNQPQHF	TGTGCCAGCAGTGAAACCCGACAGGGGACTAGCAATCAGCCCCAGCATTTT
-	-	TRBV9	TRBJ1-2	CASSSMTGYGYTF	TGTGCCAGCAGCTCCATGACGGGTTATGGCTACACCTTC
once	-	TRBV4-1	TRBJ2-3	CASRPRASRFTDTQYF	TGCGCCAGCAGGCCTCGAGCTAGCAGGTTCACAGATACGCAGTATTTT
-	-	TRBV6-1	TRBJ2-3	CASSETPQLVPEPTDTQYF	TGTGCCAGCAGTGAAACCCCCCAACTAGTTCCGGAACCCACAGATACGCAGTATTTT
-	TRBD2	TRBV28	TRBJ2-1	CASSLYGTSGLIYNEQFF	TGTGCCAGCAGTTTGTATGGGACTAGCGGACTGATATACAATGAGCAGTTCTTC
-	TRBD2	TRBV4-1	TRBJ2-6	CASSKAGTGANVLTF	TGCGCCAGCAGCAAAGCGGGAACTGGGGCCAACGTCCTGACTTTC
-	-	TRBV11-2	TRBJ1-1	CAVQVNTEAFF	TGTGCCGTACAGGTGAACACTGAAGCTTTCTTT